The 27 T cell receptor beta chains reported below all come from one sample, sequenced in a study of identical twins. TCRdb called the 5' RACE reads again in MiXCR, with one record for every CDR3 protein. The repertoire includes some 690,000 distinct CDR3 sequences, around 20% of them detected once, and 4.3% sits in the top ten. The same data also contributed to another study, on T cells expressing NK-cell markers.

Sequencing used PBMCs. These receptor sequences come from a young woman in good health.

J is TRBJ2-1 and V is TRBV27; D is unresolved. Germline CDR1 and CDR2: MNHEY and SMNVEV (reference sequence). This CDR3 comprises 11 residues. Between the trimmed V and J ends, which lost 5 bases and 10 bases, there was a span of 9 bases. CDR3 sequence (DNA): TGTGCCAGCAGTGGTGCTTGGGAGCAGTTCTTC. Protein: CASSGAWEQFF.

This clonotype was observed a handful of times. The genes are TRBV5-5 and TRBJ2-2, with 10 bases fitting TRBD2. The CDR3 sequence is 16 residues long. Germline CDR1 and CDR2: SGHKS and YYEKEE (reference sequence). V shed 1 base and J 8 bases; nucleotides not matched to a gene: 8. The CDR3: CASSLLASGRGGELFF. CDR3 DNA: TGTGCCAGCAGCTTGTTGGCTAGCGGGAGAGGTGGGGAGCTGTTTTTT.

The rearrangement joins TRBV5-5 to TRBJ2-7, with TRBD2 matching over 7 bases. The V and J ends lost 8 bases and 5 bases, in that order; junction bases with no gene match: 13. Germline V gene data show CDR1 as SGHKS and CDR2 as YYEKEE (reference sequence). The CDR3 is made up of 14 amino acids. The CDR3 coding sequence is TGTGCCAGGAGCCGGGGGAGGGCCAGGGACGAGCAGTACTTC. It encodes CARSRGRARDEQYF.

This clonotype appeared a few times. The chain has TRBV21-1 and TRBJ2-2; the table gives TRBD2 as D, unverified against the DNA. TRBV21-1 is flagged as a pseudogene. There are 20 residues in the CDR3. CDR3 sequence: CASSIHNGTSGGPNTGELFF. CDR3 bases: TGTGCCAGCAGCATCCATAACGGGACTAGCGGGGGCCCGAACACCGGGGAGCTGTTTTTT.

In its sample, this clonotype was seen a few times. The rearrangement links TRBV3-1 to TRBJ2-5; unclear D gene. Trimming removed 0 bases from V and 5 bases from J, with 19 bases in between. Germline CDR1 reads LGHDT; CDR2 reads YNNKEL (reference sequence). CDR3 length: 17 amino acids. This CDR3 is CASSQEGGRSVWETQYF. The CDR3 nucleotides are TGTGCCAGCAGCCAAGAGGGTGGTAGGTCGGTTTGGGAGACCCAGTACTTC.

The chain has TRBV10-3 and TRBJ2-7; 13 positions agree with TRBD2. With 5 bases clipped from V and 1 base from J, the junction kept 11 bases outside the gene matches. The CDR3 totals 18 residues. Germline CDR1 is ENHRY and CDR2 is SYGVKD. The CDR3 is CAISKGLAGDSNSYEQYF. Written as DNA, the CDR3 is TGTGCCATCAGTAAAGGACTAGCGGGAGATTCGAATTCCTACGAGCAGTACTTC.

This clonotype appeared once. This rearrangement joins TRBV5-1 to TRBJ2-6; D is unresolved. V was trimmed by 3 bases and J by 0 bases, leaving 7 bases between them. The CDR3 is 15 amino acids. Germline CDR1 and CDR2: SGHRS and YFSETQ. The CDR3 sequence: CASSSQSSGANVLTF. The DNA of the CDR3 is TGCGCCAGCAGCTCCCAGAGCTCTGGGGCCAACGTCCTGACTTTC.

This clonotype showed up just a few times. The chain couples TRBV12-3 or TRBV12-4 to TRBJ2-3; D possibly uses TRBD1 or TRBD2 (5 bases each). Trimming shortened V by 8 bases and J by 3 bases, and 9 bases separated the two germline ends. The CDR3 extends over 12 amino acids. CDR3 region: CASCGGTDTQYF. DNA of the CDR3: TGTGCCAGCTGTGGGGGAACAGATACGCAGTATTTT.

This clonotype was counted at least ten times. The CDR3 bases are TGTGCCAGCAGTGTCAAACTCCGGGACAGCCTGACTTCAACTAATGAAAAACTGTTTTTT. This sequence encodes CASSVKLRDSLTSTNEKLFF. This sequence joins TRBV2 and TRBJ1-4, with 7 bases matching TRBD1. This CDR3 region has 20 residues. Germline V CDR1 and CDR2: SNHLY, FYNNEI. J lost 0 bases, V lost 4 bases, and 17 bases had no gene match.

Only a few counts were recorded for this clonotype. This chain's CDR3 is CASSLGPGGGYEQYF. The CDR3 region has the DNA TGTGCCAGCAGCTTAGGTCCCGGGGGCGGTTACGAGCAGTACTTC. V is TRBV7-2 and J is TRBJ2-7, with D tentatively TRBD1 or TRBD2 (6 bases each). From germline, CDR1 is SGHTA and CDR2 FQGNSA. The CDR3 runs to 15 residues. Trimming removed 1 base at V and 4 bases at J, with 14 bases between.

This clonotype was observed a few times. The V and J genes are TRBV5-6 and TRBJ2-5, with 7 nucleotides matching TRBD2. The CDR3 is 15 residues long. In germline, CDR1 is SGHDT, CDR2 YYEEEE. The V segment lost 0 bases and the J segment 7 bases; nucleotides outside the gene matches: 9. The CDR3 region is CASSLEYSPGGTQYF. For the CDR3, the DNA is TGTGCCAGCAGCTTGGAGTACTCCCCGGGGGGGACCCAGTACTTC.

The chain has TRBV5-1 and TRBJ2-7; D is uncertain. The germline gives CDR1 SGHRS, CDR2 YFSETQ. The ends were cut back, 2 bases at V and 6 bases at J, with 6 bases in the middle. This CDR3 is 11 amino acids long. In DNA, the CDR3 is TGCGCCAGCAGCTTCGGACCCGAGCAGTACTTC. It yields the protein CASSFGPEQYF. The whole variable domain, remainder taken from reference TRBV5-1 and TRBJ2-7, is KAGVTQTPRYLIKTRGQQVTLSCSPISGHRSVSWYQQTPGQGLQFLFEYFSETQRNKGNFPGRFSGRQFSNSRSEMNVSTLELGDSALYLCASSFGPEQYFGPGTRLTVT.

The gene calls are TRBV6-1 and TRBJ1-1; 10 bases align to TRBD1. The germline V gene encodes CDR1 MNHNS and CDR2 SASEGT. J was trimmed by 7 bases and V by 7 bases; bases with no gene match: 9. The length of the CDR3 is 14 residues. CDR3 coding DNA: TGTGCCAGCAACCCGGGACAGGGGAGAAGTGAAGCTTTCTTT. This encodes CASNPGQGRSEAFF.

This clonotype was detected a few times. The rearrangement joins TRBV29-1 to TRBJ1-1, with D uncertain. The V and J ends lost 7 bases and 0 bases respectively, with 3 bases between them. Germline V CDR1 and CDR2: SQVTM, ANQGSEA. The length of the CDR3 is 10 residues. In DNA form, the CDR3 reads TGCAGCGGGGTGAACACTGAAGCTTTCTTT. Encoded protein: CSGVNTEAFF.

The chain couples TRBV12-3 or TRBV12-4 to TRBJ2-1; possibly TRBD2 for D (5 bases). The germline V and J ends were trimmed by 6 bases and 5 bases, with 20 bases remaining between them. The CDR3 sequence is 16 residues long. DNA for the CDR3: TGTGCCAGCAGCTGGGCGGCTAGCTTATCTCACAATGAGCAGTTCTTC. It yields the protein CASSWAASLSHNEQFF.

The chain carries TRBV7-2 and TRBJ2-3; D gene uncertain. The V and J ends lost 5 bases and 4 bases respectively, with 13 bases between them. CDR3 size: 14 residues. Germline lookup yields CDR1 SGHTA and CDR2 FQGNSA. This chain's CDR3 is CASSTTTLADTQYF. The CDR3 DNA sequence: TGTGCCAGCAGCACCACTACTCTCGCAGATACGCAGTATTTT.

This clonotype was detected a few times. This chain connects TRBV7-9 to TRBJ1-5, with 8 bases fitting TRBD1. Germline V gene lookup returns CDR1 SEHNR and CDR2 FQNEAQ (reference sequence). The CDR3 is 17 amino acids. J lost 7 bases, V lost 1 base, and 12 bases had no gene match. The CDR3 sequence is CASSLGATGGRGQPQHF. The CDR3 nucleotides are TGTGCCAGCAGCTTAGGGGCTACAGGGGGTCGCGGCCAGCCCCAGCATTTT.

This clonotype was seen a handful of times. J is TRBJ2-7 and V is TRBV5-6; possibly TRBD2 for D (6 bases). The V end lost 0 bases, the J end lost 3 bases, and 7 bases lay between the germline ends. There are 13 residues in the CDR3. Germline loops: CDR1 SGHDT, CDR2 YYEEEE. CDR3 sequence: CASSLGLVYEQYF. CDR3 nucleotides: TGTGCCAGCAGCTTGGGACTAGTCTACGAGCAGTACTTC.

The chain has TRBV28 and TRBJ2-1; D not certain. This CDR3 comprises 12 residues. Trimming shortened V by 2 bases and J by 10 bases, and 9 bases separated the two germline ends. Germline CDR1 reads MDHEN; CDR2 reads SYDVKM. This CDR3 is CASSLPSQEQFF. The CDR3 DNA follows: TGTGCCAGCAGTTTACCAAGCCAGGAGCAGTTCTTC.

This clonotype showed up just a few times. This sequence joins TRBV18 and TRBJ2-5; the match to TRBD1 covers 9 bases. V dropped 6 bases and J dropped 1; count of bases not matched to a gene: 6. The CDR3 has 15 residues. The germline CDR1 and CDR2 sequences are KGHSH and LQKENI. CDR3 amino acids: CASSPTGGGQETQYF. DNA for the CDR3: TGTGCCAGCTCGCCGACAGGGGGAGGCCAAGAGACCCAGTACTTC. Full variable domain (rest looked up from reference TRBV18 and TRBJ2-5): NAGVMQNPRHLVRRRGQEARLRCSPMKGHSHVYWYRQLPEEGLKFMVYLQKENIIDESGMPKERFSAEFPKEGPSILRIQQVVRGDSAAYFCASSPTGGGQETQYFGPGTRLLVL.

The V and J genes are TRBV5-1 and TRBJ2-1, with D unclear. Germline V gene lookup returns CDR1 SGHRS and CDR2 YFSETQ. The CDR3 sequence is 13 residues long. The CDR3 protein is CASGDLNYNEQFF. CDR3 bases: TGCGCTTCTGGGGATTTGAACTACAATGAGCAGTTCTTC.

This clonotype has just a few counts. J is TRBJ2-7 and V is TRBV12-5; no clear D. The V end lost 1 base, the J end lost 3 bases, and 4 bases lay between the germline ends. CDR3 length equals 12 residues. Per the germline V gene, CDR1 is LGHNT and CDR2 is FRNRAP. CDR3 residues: CASGLGNYEQYF. The CDR3 nucleotides read TGTGCTAGTGGTTTGGGCAACTACGAGCAGTACTTC.

This clonotype was recorded many times. The chain is built from TRBV7-6 and TRBJ2-1; D unclear. Looked up from germline, CDR1 is SGHVS and CDR2 is FNYEAQ. Trimming removed 1 base at V and 1 base at J, with 17 bases between. The CDR3 length is 18 residues. In DNA, the CDR3 is TGTGCCAGCAGCTTAGATTCACAAGCTGCTGATTCCTACAATGAGCAGTTCTTC. Translation gives CASSLDSQAADSYNEQFF.

This chain connects TRBV2 to TRBJ2-7; 8 bases map to TRBD1. The ends lost 3 bases at V and 6 bases at J; junction bases unmatched: 7. CDR1 is SNHLY, CDR2 FYNNEI, per germline. The CDR3 sequence is 14 residues long. CDR3 sequence (DNA): TGTGCCAGCAGTGACCTCGGACAGGGAGGCGAGCAGTACTTC. Translating it yields CASSDLGQGGEQYF.

The chain employs TRBV10-3 and TRBJ2-7; weak D call: TRBD1 (6 bases). Germline-derived CDR1 and CDR2 are ENHRY and SYGVKD. Trimming took off 4 bases at V and 4 bases at J, with 20 bases between the two ends. The CDR3 is 16 residues long. The CDR3 coding sequence is TGTGCCATCAGTGGGTTTACGGGACAAGGCGATTACGAGCAGTACTTC. Translating it yields CAISGFTGQGDYEQYF.

Many counts were recorded for this clonotype. The rearrangement uses TRBV5-1 and TRBJ2-3; the match to TRBD2 covers 8 bases. Per the germline V gene, CDR1 is SGHRS and CDR2 is YFSETQ. CDR3 length equals 14 residues. V was clipped by 4 bases and J by 1 base; unmatched bases: 2. The CDR3 nucleotides are TGCGCCAGCAGCACGACTAGCGGCACAGATACGCAGTATTTT. As protein: CASSTTSGTDTQYF.

This chain connects TRBV6-5 to TRBJ2-7; 8 bases fit TRBD2. The germline V gene encodes CDR1 MNHEY and CDR2 SVGAGI. This CDR3 has 15 residues. The V gene end was trimmed by 4 bases and the J gene end by 7 bases; junction bases not matched to a gene: 12. The CDR3 coding sequence is TGTGCCAGCAGTTCTCACCAGCGGGAGCTTCGGGAGCAGTACTTC. It specifies CASSSHQRELREQYF.